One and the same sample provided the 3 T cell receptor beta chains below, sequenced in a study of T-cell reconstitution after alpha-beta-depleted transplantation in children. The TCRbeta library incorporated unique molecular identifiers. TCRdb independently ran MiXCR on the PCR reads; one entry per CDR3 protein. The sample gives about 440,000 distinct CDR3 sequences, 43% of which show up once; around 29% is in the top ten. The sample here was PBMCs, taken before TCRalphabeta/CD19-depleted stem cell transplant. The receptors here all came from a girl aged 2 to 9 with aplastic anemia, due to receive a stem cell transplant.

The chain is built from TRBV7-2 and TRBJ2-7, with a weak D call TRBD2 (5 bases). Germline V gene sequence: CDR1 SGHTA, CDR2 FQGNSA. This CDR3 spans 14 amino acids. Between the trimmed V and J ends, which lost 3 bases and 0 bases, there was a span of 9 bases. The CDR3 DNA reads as TGTGCCAGCAGCTTCGGGGTCAGCTCCTACGAGCAGTACTTC. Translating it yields CASSFGVSSYEQYF.

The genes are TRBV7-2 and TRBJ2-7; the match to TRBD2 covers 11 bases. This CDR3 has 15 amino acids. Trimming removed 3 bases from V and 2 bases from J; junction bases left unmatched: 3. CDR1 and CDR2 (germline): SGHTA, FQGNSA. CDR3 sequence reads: CASSFGTSGPYEQYF. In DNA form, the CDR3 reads TGTGCCAGCAGCTTCGGGACTAGCGGTCCCTACGAGCAGTACTTC.

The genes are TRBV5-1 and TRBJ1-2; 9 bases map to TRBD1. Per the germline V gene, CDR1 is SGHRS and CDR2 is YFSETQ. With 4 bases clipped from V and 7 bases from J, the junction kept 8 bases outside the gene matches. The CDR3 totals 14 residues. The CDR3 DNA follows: TGCGCCAGCAGCACGGGACAGGGAGAGGTTGGCTACACCTTC. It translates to CASSTGQGEVGYTF. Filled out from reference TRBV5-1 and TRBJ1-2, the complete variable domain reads KAGVTQTPRYLIKTRGQQVTLSCSPISGHRSVSWYQQTPGQGLQFLFEYFSETQRNKGNFPGRFSGRQFSNSRSEMNVSTLELGDSALYLCASSTGQGEVGYTFGSGTRLTVV.